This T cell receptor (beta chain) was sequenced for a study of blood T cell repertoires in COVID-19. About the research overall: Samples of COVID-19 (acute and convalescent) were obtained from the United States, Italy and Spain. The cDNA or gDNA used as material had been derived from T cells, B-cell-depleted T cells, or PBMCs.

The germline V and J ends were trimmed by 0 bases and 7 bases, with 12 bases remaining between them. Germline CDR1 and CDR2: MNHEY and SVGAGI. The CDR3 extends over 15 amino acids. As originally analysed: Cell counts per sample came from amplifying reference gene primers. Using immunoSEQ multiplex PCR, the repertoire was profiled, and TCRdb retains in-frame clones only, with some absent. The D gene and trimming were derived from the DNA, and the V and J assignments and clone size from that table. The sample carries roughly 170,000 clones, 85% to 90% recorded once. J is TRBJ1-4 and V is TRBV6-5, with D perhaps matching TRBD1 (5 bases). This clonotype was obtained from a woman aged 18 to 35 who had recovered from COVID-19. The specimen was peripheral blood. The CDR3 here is CASSYSSGRGEKLFF. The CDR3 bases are TGTGCCAGCAGTTACTCCTCAGGGAGGGGTGAAAAACTGTTTTTT.